These 3 T cell receptor beta chains were sequenced from one sample in a study of OX40 agonist ivuxolimab in advanced cancers. Some clones are missing from TCRdb's copy, which holds only in-frame ones; the method was immunoSEQ multiplex PCR. Here the sample spans about 50,000 clones, about 88% being singletons. This sample comprised CD4+ or CD8+ T cells sorted from blood, obtained in a trial of the OX40 agonist ivuxolimab. The receptor set was obtained from an adult with an advanced solid tumor such as melanoma, head and neck, liver or kidney cancer.

This chain uses TRBV28 with TRBJ1-5; weak D call: TRBD1 (5 bases). Per germline, CDR1 MDHEN and CDR2 SYDVKM. Trimming removed 5 bases at V and 4 bases at J, with 12 bases between. The CDR3 has 14 amino acids. The CDR3 reads CASSPAGWNQPQHF. The CDR3 nucleotides are TGTGCCAGCAGTCCGGCAGGGTGGAATCAGCCCCAGCATTTT.

The table lists this clone with a few counts. The chain couples TRBV7-3 to TRBJ2-7; D is perhaps TRBD2 (6 bases). The V and J ends lost 3 bases and 3 bases respectively, with 15 bases between them. CDR1 is SGHTA, CDR2 FQGTGA, per germline. The CDR3 has 15 residues. In DNA form, the CDR3 reads TGTGCCAGCAGCTTCGGGAGTCTCCCTATCTACGAGCAGTACTTC. It specifies CASSFGSLPIYEQYF.

V gene TRBV5-1 combines with J gene TRBJ2-5; TRBD2 matches 10 bases. CDR1 and CDR2 from the germline V gene are SGHRS and YFSETQ. The CDR3 loop spans 16 amino acids. Trimming cost V 3 bases and J 5 bases; bases outside gene matches: 10. CDR3 loop: CASSSFERGGPETQYF. CDR3 bases: TGCGCCAGCAGCTCCTTTGAGCGGGGGGGCCCTGAGACCCAGTACTTC. Based on the CDR3 plus reference TRBV5-1 and TRBJ2-5, the full variable domain is KAGVTQTPRYLIKTRGQQVTLSCSPISGHRSVSWYQQTPGQGLQFLFEYFSETQRNKGNFPGRFSGRQFSNSRSEMNVSTLELGDSALYLCASSSFERGGPETQYFGPGTRLLVL.